This paragraph reports one T cell receptor beta chain. CDR1 is SGHRS and CDR2 is YFSETQ in the germline V gene. CDR3 length: 15 residues. The V segment lost 5 bases and the J segment 0 bases; nucleotides outside the gene matches: 2. These data come from a study of blood T cell repertoires in COVID-19. Study summary: From the United States, Italy and Spain came samples of acute and convalescent COVID-19. The cDNA or gDNA used as material had been derived from T cells, B-cell-depleted T cells, or PBMCs.

Study processing details: Estimation of nucleated cell counts relied on the amplification of reference gene primers. Generated by immunoSEQ multiplex PCR, the TCRdb table keeps only in-frame clones and is missing some. V and J calls and clone size come straight from that table; D and trimming were deduced from the DNA. The sample includes tens of thousands of clones, approximately 83% of them seen just once. The chain combines TRBV5-1 with TRBJ2-1, with TRBD2 identical over 10 bases. The clonotype was recovered from a man aged 65-85 years with acute or convalescent COVID-19. The sample taken for sequencing was peripheral blood. For the CDR3, the DNA is TGCGCCAGCAGTCCTAGCGGGAGCTCCTACAATGAGCAGTTCTTC. Amino acids: CASSPSGSSYNEQFF.